This T cell receptor beta chain was retrieved from a study of T cells after posttransplantation cyclophosphamide. Germline CDR1 PRHDT, CDR2 FYEKMQ (reference sequence). The CDR3 totals 15 residues. The V segment lost 4 bases and the J segment 3 bases; nucleotides outside the gene matches: 0. As regards this clone: Its matching antigen is unknown.

A marrow graft followed busulfan-fludarabine conditioning, with cyclophosphamide on days +3 and +4. Using immunoSEQ multiplex PCR, the repertoire was profiled, and TCRdb retains in-frame clones only, with some absent. The sample lists around 4,100 clones; about 77% were seen once. Study-level findings and limits: Later post-transplant blood repertoires were often dominated by donor CD8+ memory clones. Blood and skin or GI T cell repertoires showed limited TRB overlap. TRB clonality was highly associated with recipient CMV seropositivity and reactivation.

The V and J genes are TRBV13 and TRBJ2-3; TRBD2 agrees at 14 bases. Sequencing was performed on PBMCs, taken less than 30 days after a stem cell transplant with posttransplant cyclophosphamide. The TCR was taken from a male patient in his forties or fifties who received an allogeneic stem cell transplant from an unrelated donor, was CMV-positive, and had acute GVHD only. Certain T cells may be donor cells from the graft. In DNA, the CDR3 is TGTGCCAGCAGCTGGACTAGCGGGGGGACAGATACGCAGTATTTT. Amino acids: CASSWTSGGTDTQYF. Using reference TRBV13 and TRBJ2-3 for the parts outside the CDR3, the full variable domain is AAGVIQSPRHLIKEKRETATLKCYPIPRHDTVYWYQQGPGQDPQFLISFYEKMQSDKGSIPDRFSAQQFSDYHSELNMSSLELGDSALYFCASSWTSGGTDTQYFGPGTRLTVL.